This T cell receptor beta chain was recovered during a study of T cell responses to AZD1222 COVID-19 vaccine. Clones were read by immunoSEQ multiplex PCR, and TCRdb kept only the in-frame ones, dropping some. The top ten clones hold roughly 8.1% of a sample with about 30,000 clones, more than 85% of them seen once. The CDR3 sequence is 17 residues long. V shed 4 bases and J shed 1 base, with 17 bases lying between them. Germline V gene lookup returns CDR1 MNHEY and CDR2 SVGEGT. The sequencing here drew on peripheral blood, taken on day 0 of AZD1222 vaccination. The chain joins TRBV6-2 or TRBV6-3 to TRBJ1-5, with D maybe TRBD1 (5 bases). The receptor comes from an adult in good health. In DNA form, the CDR3 reads TGTGCCAGCAGTTCCGACTACTGGGACGTCAGCAATCAGCCCCAGCATTTT. Translating gives CASSSDYWDVSNQPQHF.